This record covers a single T cell receptor beta chain. This entry belongs to a study of blood T cell repertoires in COVID-19. Produced via immunoSEQ multiplex PCR; TCRdb's table is partial and in-frame only. The sample records 30,000 to 40,000 clones, 75% to 90% being singletons. Input material: peripheral blood. The sequence was obtained from a man over 45 with active or convalescent COVID-19.

CDR3 sequence reads: CASSLGRQGGREQYF. The CDR3, as DNA: TGTGCCAGCAGCCTGGGTCGGCAGGGAGGACGCGAGCAGTACTTC. V is TRBV13 and J is TRBJ2-7, with a weak D call TRBD2 (6 bases). The germline V and J ends were trimmed by 5 bases and 6 bases, with 20 bases remaining between them. Germline CDR1 and CDR2: PRHDT and FYEKMQ (reference sequence). The CDR3 runs to 15 residues.